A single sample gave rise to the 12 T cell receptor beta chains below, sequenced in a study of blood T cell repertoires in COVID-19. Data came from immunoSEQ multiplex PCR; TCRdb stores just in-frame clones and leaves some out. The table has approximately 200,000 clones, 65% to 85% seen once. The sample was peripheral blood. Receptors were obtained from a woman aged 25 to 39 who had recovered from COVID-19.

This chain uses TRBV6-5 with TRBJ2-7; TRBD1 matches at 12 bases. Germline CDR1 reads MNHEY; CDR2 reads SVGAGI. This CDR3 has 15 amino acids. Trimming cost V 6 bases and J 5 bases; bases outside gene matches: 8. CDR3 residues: CASSDPGQGADEQYF. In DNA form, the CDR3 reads TGTGCCAGCAGCGATCCGGGACAGGGGGCCGACGAGCAGTACTTC.

Here the CDR3 DNA reads TGTGCCAGCAGCTTCACAGGGGGCGCGACAGATACGCAGTATTTT. Translating gives CASSFTGGATDTQYF. The chain employs TRBV7-9 and TRBJ2-3; 9 nucleotides agree with TRBD1. Per the germline V gene, CDR1 is SEHNR and CDR2 is FQNEAQ (reference sequence). Unmatched junction bases numbered 4, after V lost 3 bases and J lost 3 bases. This CDR3 spans 15 amino acids.

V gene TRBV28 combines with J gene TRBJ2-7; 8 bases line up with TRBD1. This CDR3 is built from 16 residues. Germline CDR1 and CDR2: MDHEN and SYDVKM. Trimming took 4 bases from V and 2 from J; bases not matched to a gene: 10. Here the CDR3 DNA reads TGTGCCAGCAGTTCCACCTTCGACAGGGGTACCTACGAGCAGTACTTC. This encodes CASSSTFDRGTYEQYF.

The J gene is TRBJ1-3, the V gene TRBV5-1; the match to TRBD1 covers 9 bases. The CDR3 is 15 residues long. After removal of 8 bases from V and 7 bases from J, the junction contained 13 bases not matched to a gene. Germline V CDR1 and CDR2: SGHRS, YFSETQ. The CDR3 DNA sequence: TGCGCCAGGTCAATCCTGACAGGGGGACCGAACACCATATATTTT. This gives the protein CARSILTGGPNTIYF. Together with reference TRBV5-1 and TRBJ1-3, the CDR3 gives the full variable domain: KAGVTQTPRYLIKTRGQQVTLSCSPISGHRSVSWYQQTPGQGLQFLFEYFSETQRNKGNFPGRFSGRQFSNSRSEMNVSTLELGDSALYLCARSILTGGPNTIYFGEGSWLTVV.

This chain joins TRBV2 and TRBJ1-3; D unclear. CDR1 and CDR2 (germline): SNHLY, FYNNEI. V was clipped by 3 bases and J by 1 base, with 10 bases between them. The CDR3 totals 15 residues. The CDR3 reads CASSDTVVSGNTIYF. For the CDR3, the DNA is TGTGCCAGCAGTGATACGGTAGTTTCTGGAAACACCATATATTTT.

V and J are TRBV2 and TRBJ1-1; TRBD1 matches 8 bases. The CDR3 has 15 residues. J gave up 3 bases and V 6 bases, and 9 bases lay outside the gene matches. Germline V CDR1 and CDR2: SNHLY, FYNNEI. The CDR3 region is CASRVDRVRYTEAFF. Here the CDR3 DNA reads TGTGCCAGCAGGGTGGACAGGGTAAGGTACACTGAAGCTTTCTTT.

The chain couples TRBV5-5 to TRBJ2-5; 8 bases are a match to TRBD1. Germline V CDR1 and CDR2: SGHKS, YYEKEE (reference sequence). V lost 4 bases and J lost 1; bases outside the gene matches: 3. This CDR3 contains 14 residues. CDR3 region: CASSTGQGQETQYF. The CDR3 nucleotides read TGTGCCAGCAGCACCGGACAGGGCCAAGAGACCCAGTACTTC.

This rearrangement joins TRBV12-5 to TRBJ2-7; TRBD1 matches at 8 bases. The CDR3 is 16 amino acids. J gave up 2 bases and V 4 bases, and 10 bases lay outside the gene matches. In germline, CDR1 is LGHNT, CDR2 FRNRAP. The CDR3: CASGSRQGAYTYEQYF. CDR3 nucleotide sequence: TGTGCTAGTGGTTCTAGGCAGGGGGCCTACACCTACGAGCAGTACTTC.

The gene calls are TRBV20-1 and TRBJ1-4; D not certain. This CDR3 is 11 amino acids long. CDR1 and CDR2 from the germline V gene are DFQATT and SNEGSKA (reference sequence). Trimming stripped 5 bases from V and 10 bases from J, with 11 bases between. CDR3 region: CSAQRPGKLFF. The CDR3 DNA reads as TGCAGTGCTCAGCGACCGGGAAAACTGTTTTTT.

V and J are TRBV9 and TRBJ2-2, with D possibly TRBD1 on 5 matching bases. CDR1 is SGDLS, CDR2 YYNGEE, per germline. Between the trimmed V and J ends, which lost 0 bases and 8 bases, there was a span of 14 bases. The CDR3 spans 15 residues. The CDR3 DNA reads TGTGCCAGCAGCGTAGCCACAGGATCTTTGGGGGAGCTGTTTTTT. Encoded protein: CASSVATGSLGELFF.

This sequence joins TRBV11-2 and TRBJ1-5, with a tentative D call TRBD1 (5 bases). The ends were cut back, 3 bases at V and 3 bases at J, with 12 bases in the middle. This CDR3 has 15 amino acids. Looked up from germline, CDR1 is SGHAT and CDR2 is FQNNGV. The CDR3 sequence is CASSFTSGSNQPQHF. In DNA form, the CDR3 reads TGTGCCAGCAGCTTTACGTCAGGGTCCAATCAGCCCCAGCATTTT.

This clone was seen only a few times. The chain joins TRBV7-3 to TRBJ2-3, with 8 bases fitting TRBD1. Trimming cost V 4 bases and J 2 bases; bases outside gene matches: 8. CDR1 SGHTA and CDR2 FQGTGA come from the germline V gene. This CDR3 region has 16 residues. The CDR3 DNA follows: TGTGCCAGCAGCTCCGAAGACAGGGGAACCACAGATACGCAGTATTTT. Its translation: CASSSEDRGTTDTQYF.